Presented here are 12 T cell receptor beta chains from one specimen sequenced in a study of T-cell memory formation after mild COVID-19. From the 5' RACE reads, TCRdb called clonotypes with MiXCR, one entry per CDR3 protein. The data hold 530,000 or so distinct CDR3 sequences, with 17% observed a single time. The sample taken for sequencing was PBMCs or a T cell subset sorted from them (not recorded which). The receptors were sampled from an adult woman who had mild COVID-19 (a few samples of this study predate the infection). Cell type and time point are not known.

V gene TRBV20-1 combines with J gene TRBJ1-1; the D is unclear. This CDR3 spans 11 amino acids. The V and J ends lost 5 bases and 8 bases respectively, with 12 bases between them. Germline V gene sequence: CDR1 DFQATT, CDR2 SNEGSKA (reference sequence). The CDR3 region is CSALSPLEAFF. Written as DNA, the CDR3 is TGCAGTGCTCTATCCCCCCTAGAAGCTTTCTTT.

The CDR3 DNA sequence: TGTGCCAGCAGCTTAGCTGGTCTAGCGGGACGCACAGATACGCAGTATTTT. Encoded protein: CASSLAGLAGRTDTQYF. The chain combines TRBV7-2 with TRBJ2-3, with 9 nucleotides matching TRBD2. The V gene end was trimmed by 0 bases and the J gene end by 1 base; junction bases not matched to a gene: 5. This CDR3 is built from 17 residues. From germline, CDR1 is SGHTA and CDR2 FQGNSA.

This clonotype was counted only a few times. The rearrangement uses TRBV29-1 and TRBJ2-7, with D perhaps given as TRBD1 or TRBD2 (6 bases each). Germline CDR1 is SQVTM and CDR2 is ANQGSEA. CDR3 length equals 14 residues. V was clipped by 4 bases and J by 0 bases, with 13 bases between them. CDR3 nucleotides: TGCAGCGTTGTCGGGGGCGCTAGCTCCTACGAGCAGTACTTC. This codes for CSVVGGASSYEQYF.

The chain has TRBV20-1 and TRBJ2-1; 9 bases map to TRBD1. There are 16 residues in the CDR3. The V gene end was trimmed by 5 bases and the J gene end by 0 bases; junction bases not matched to a gene: 8. Germline loops: CDR1 DFQATT, CDR2 SNEGSKA (reference sequence). As DNA, the CDR3 is TGCAGTGCTGTAGACAGGGGGAAGTTCTCCTACAATGAGCAGTTCTTC. This sequence encodes CSAVDRGKFSYNEQFF.

The chain combines TRBV7-9 with TRBJ2-1, with TRBD2 matching 9 bases. Germline V lookup: CDR1 SEHNR, CDR2 FQNEAQ (reference sequence). CDR3 length: 19 residues. With V trimmed by 1 base and J by 6 bases, 16 bases remained unmatched. CDR3 in DNA: TGTGCCAGCAGCTTAGGGGTGACAGGCGGACTAGCGAGAACCAATGAGCAGTTCTTC. Amino acids: CASSLGVTGGLARTNEQFF.

This clonotype was seen a single time. The gene calls are TRBV20-1 and TRBJ2-7; D gene uncertain. Germline V gene data show CDR1 as DFQATT and CDR2 as SNEGSKA (reference sequence). This CDR3 is built from 14 residues. Trimming pared 0 bases from V and 0 bases from J, leaving 9 bases between. CDR3 DNA: TGCAGTGCTAGAGATCCCCTATCCTCCTACGAGCAGTACTTC. It codes for CSARDPLSSYEQYF.

The table lists this clonotype with a few counts. The rearrangement uses TRBV7-9 and TRBJ1-5, with a weak D call TRBD1 (6 bases). CDR1 and CDR2 (germline): SEHNR, FQNEAQ (reference sequence). The CDR3 has 13 residues. V lost 5 bases and J lost 9, with 14 bases in between. Here the CDR3 DNA reads TGTGCCAGCAGCGCCACAGGGAACCTGCCCCAGCATTTT. Translating it yields CASSATGNLPQHF.

The rearrangement uses TRBV12-3 or TRBV12-4 and TRBJ2-1; either TRBD1 or TRBD2 may supply D (5 bases each). The CDR3 sequence is 15 residues long. V lost 7 bases, J lost 4 bases, and 17 bases lay in between. CDR3 protein: CASKLSGTVYNEQFF. CDR3 in DNA: TGTGCCAGCAAACTTTCCGGGACGGTTTACAATGAGCAGTTCTTC.

This chain joins TRBV20-1 and TRBJ2-3, with no clear D. Per germline, CDR1 DFQATT and CDR2 SNEGSKA (reference sequence). The CDR3 has 13 residues. V was shortened by 2 bases and J by 6 bases, with 12 bases between the two germline ends. The CDR3 region is CSARLIGSDTQYF. The CDR3 DNA reads TGCAGTGCTAGACTGATCGGTTCCGATACGCAGTATTTT.

The V gene is TRBV12-3 or TRBV12-4, the J gene TRBJ1-2; D gene uncertain. The V end was cut by 5 bases, the J end by 8 bases, with 15 bases between. The CDR3 is made up of 13 amino acids. CDR3: CASSHQVAVGYTF. The CDR3 DNA reads as TGTGCCAGCAGTCATCAGGTTGCGGTAGGCTACACCTTC.

This clonotype was recorded a few times. CDR3: CASSQGSSAGSETQYF. CDR3 bases: TGCGCCAGCAGCCAAGGTTCTTCGGCGGGATCGGAGACCCAGTACTTC. The chain joins TRBV4-3 to TRBJ2-5, with D perhaps matching TRBD2 (6 bases). The CDR3 runs to 16 residues. Germline V lookup: CDR1 LGHNA, CDR2 YSLEER. V was shortened by 1 base and J by 5 bases, with 17 bases between the two germline ends.

The genes are TRBV6-5 and TRBJ1-1; D may be TRBD1 (6 bases). V shed 2 bases and J shed 0 bases, with 7 bases lying between them. The CDR3 loop spans 14 amino acids. CDR1 is MNHEY, CDR2 SVGAGI, per germline. The CDR3 here is CASSYQGLNTEAFF. The CDR3 DNA sequence: TGTGCCAGCAGTTACCAGGGGCTGAACACTGAAGCTTTCTTT.